This paragraph covers one T cell receptor beta chain sequence. Additional DNA sequences in this sample encode the identical CDR3. These data belong to a study of blood T cell repertoires in COVID-19. Overall study: The samples span acute and convalescent COVID-19 from the United States, Italy and Spain. T cells, B-cell-depleted T cells, or PBMCs supplied cDNA or gDNA.

Under the authors' procedure: Nucleated cell counts were estimated from reference gene primer amplification. The method was immunoSEQ multiplex PCR; TCRdb's version includes in-frame clones alone and lacks a portion of them. V, J and clone size are those of that table, while D and trimming were read from the DNA. The table has hundreds of thousands of clones, approximately 85% seen once. The receptor comes from a woman between 65 and 79 years old with acute or convalescent COVID-19. Sequencing was carried out using peripheral blood.

For the CDR3, the DNA is TGTGCCAGCAGTACCGGAGCTAACTATGGCTACACCTTC. Its translation is CASSTGANYGYTF. The rearrangement joins TRBV6-5 to TRBJ1-2; unclear D gene. V was shortened by 5 bases and J by 0 bases, with 7 bases between the two germline ends. The CDR3 loop spans 13 amino acids. Per germline, CDR1 MNHEY and CDR2 SVGAGI.